The 12 T cell receptor beta chains in this list originate from one sample, sequenced in a study of cytomegalovirus exposure and HLA in healthy donors. Primers for the PCR totalled 60 Vbeta and 13 Jbeta. This table comes from immunoSEQ multiplex PCR, and its TCRdb copy is limited to in-frame clones, with some not included. Among about 130,000 clones listed, about three quarters were seen once. Input material: PBMCs. The source is a middle-aged woman in good health and CMV-seronegative.

This chain uses TRBV5-1 with TRBJ1-2, with 10 bases matching TRBD1. This CDR3 spans 13 amino acids. V gave up 4 bases and J gave up 8 bases; unmatched junction bases: 5. Germline V gene lookup returns CDR1 SGHRS and CDR2 YFSETQ. CDR3 nucleotide sequence: TGCGCCAGCAGCCCGGGGACAGGGGAAGGCTACACCTTC. Its protein is CASSPGTGEGYTF. The whole variable domain, remainder taken from reference TRBV5-1 and TRBJ1-2, is KAGVTQTPRYLIKTRGQQVTLSCSPISGHRSVSWYQQTPGQGLQFLFEYFSETQRNKGNFPGRFSGRQFSNSRSEMNVSTLELGDSALYLCASSPGTGEGYTFGSGTRLTVV.

V gene TRBV10-2 combines with J gene TRBJ2-7; 8 nucleotides line up with TRBD2. Germline-derived CDR1 and CDR2 are WSHSY and SAAADI. J lost 7 bases, V lost 3 bases, and 8 bases had no gene match. The CDR3 spans 14 residues. The CDR3 loop reads CASSDRGTSGEQYF. The CDR3 region has the DNA TGCGCCAGCAGTGACAGGGGAACTAGCGGTGAGCAGTACTTC.

In the case of this clone: Other DNA sequences in this specimen translate into the identical CDR3. The chain is built from TRBV9 and TRBJ1-1; D is undetermined. This CDR3 region has 15 residues. The V end was cut by 4 bases, the J end by 1 base, with 14 bases between. CDR1 SGDLS and CDR2 YYNGEE come from the germline V gene. The CDR3 sequence is CASSLTELQNTEAFF. CDR3 nucleotides: TGTGCCAGCAGCTTAACAGAACTCCAGAACACTGAAGCTTTCTTT.

The CDR3 DNA follows: TGTGCCAGCAGCTTGACACGTCAAGAGACCCAGTACTTC. Translating it yields CASSLTRQETQYF. The V call is TRBV7-2, the J call TRBJ2-5, with D unclear. The germline CDR1 and CDR2 sequences are SGHTA and FQGNSA. V was trimmed by 3 bases and J by 2 bases, leaving 7 bases between them. The CDR3 totals 13 residues.

This clone was seen only a few times. The chain uses TRBV7-2 and TRBJ2-7, with 8 bases matching TRBD2. Germline values: CDR1 SGHTA, CDR2 FQGNSA. This CDR3 is built from 15 residues. V trimming: 5 bases; J trimming: 4 bases; junction bases outside the gene matches: 10. In DNA, the CDR3 is TGTGCCAGCAGCACGGATCTTAGCGGGATTTACGAGCAGTACTTC. Its protein is CASSTDLSGIYEQYF.

V usage is TRBV27 and J usage is TRBJ1-5, with D possibly being TRBD1 (6 bases). Germline CDR1 MNHEY, CDR2 SMNVEV (reference sequence). The CDR3 runs 16 residues. V gave up 6 bases and J gave up 6 bases, with 21 bases separating them. CDR3 coding DNA: TGTGCCAGCAGGACCACAGGGTCGAGCCTGGGTCAGCCCCAGCATTTT. This sequence encodes CASRTTGSSLGQPQHF.

This clone occurred a few times. The CDR3: CASSEDRRTYEQYF. The DNA for the CDR3 is TGTGCCAGCAGTGAGGACAGGAGAACCTACGAGCAGTACTTC. The rearrangement uses TRBV13 and TRBJ2-7, with 7 bases identical to TRBD1. Germline CDR1 is PRHDT and CDR2 is FYEKMQ (reference sequence). The CDR3 extends over 14 amino acids. V dropped 6 bases and J dropped 2; count of bases not matched to a gene: 7.

V is TRBV27 and J is TRBJ2-7; the match to TRBD2 covers 9 bases. Trimming at V came to 9 bases and at J to 2 bases, leaving 11 bases not matched to a gene. CDR1 is MNHEY and CDR2 is SMNVEV in the germline V gene (reference sequence). CDR3 size: 15 residues. The CDR3 sequence is CASRDAAGGPYEQYF. The DNA for the CDR3 is TGTGCCAGTAGAGACGCGGCGGGAGGGCCCTACGAGCAGTACTTC.

This clone was detected only a few times. The V gene is TRBV19, the J gene TRBJ1-5; D unclear. V shed 3 bases and J shed 5 bases, with 8 bases lying between them. The CDR3 is 13 residues long. The germline CDR1 and CDR2 sequences are LNHDA and SQIVND (reference sequence). CDR3 region: CASSIQADQPQHF. As DNA, the CDR3 is TGTGCCAGTAGTATCCAGGCTGATCAGCCCCAGCATTTT.

The chain links TRBV30 to TRBJ1-1; D not certain. This CDR3 is built from 12 residues. Deletions cut 5 bases from V and 6 bases from J, with 13 bases between. Per the germline V gene, CDR1 is GTSNPN and CDR2 is SVGIG (reference sequence). The DNA of the CDR3 is TGTGCCTGGGAACTATCGACTCCTGAAGCTTTCTTT. This gives the protein CAWELSTPEAFF. Complete variable domain (other parts from reference TRBV30 and TRBJ1-1): SQTIHQWPATLVQPVGSPLSLECTVEGTSNPNLYWYRQAAGRGLQLLFYSVGIGQISSEVPQNLSASRPQDRQFILSSKKLLLSDSGFYLCAWELSTPEAFFGQGTRLTVV.

This chain uses TRBV6-6 with TRBJ1-1; 9 nucleotides align to TRBD1. V was pared by 6 bases and J by 4 bases, with 9 bases of the junction left unmatched. The CDR3 consists of 15 residues. Looked up from germline, CDR1 is MNHNY and CDR2 is SVGAGI (reference sequence). As DNA, the CDR3 is TGTGCCAGCAGCCACCGGGACAGGGTGTCCACTGAAGCTTTCTTT. Amino acids: CASSHRDRVSTEAFF.

The chain has TRBV30 and TRBJ1-2, with 9 bases lining up with TRBD1. Germline-derived CDR1 and CDR2 are GTSNPN and SVGIG (reference sequence). Germline trimming cut 7 bases from V and 8 bases from J; bases unmatched to any gene: 8. The CDR3 loop spans 12 amino acids. The CDR3 nucleotides read TGTGCCTCGAGCTGGACAGGGGAGGGCTACACCTTC. It encodes CASSWTGEGYTF.